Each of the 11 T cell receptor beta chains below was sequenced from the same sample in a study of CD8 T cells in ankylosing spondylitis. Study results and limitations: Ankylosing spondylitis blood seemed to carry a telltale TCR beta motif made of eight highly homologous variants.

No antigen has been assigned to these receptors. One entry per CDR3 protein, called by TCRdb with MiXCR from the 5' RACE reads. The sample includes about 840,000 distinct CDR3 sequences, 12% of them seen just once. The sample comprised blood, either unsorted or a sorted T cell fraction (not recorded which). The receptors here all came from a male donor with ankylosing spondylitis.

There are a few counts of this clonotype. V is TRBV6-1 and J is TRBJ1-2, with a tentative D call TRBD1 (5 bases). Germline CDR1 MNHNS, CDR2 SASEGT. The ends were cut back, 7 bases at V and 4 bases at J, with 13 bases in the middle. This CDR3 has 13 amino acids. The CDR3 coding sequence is TGTGCCAGCACAAGGGCAGGGAGCTATGGCTACACCTTC. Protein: CASTRAGSYGYTF.

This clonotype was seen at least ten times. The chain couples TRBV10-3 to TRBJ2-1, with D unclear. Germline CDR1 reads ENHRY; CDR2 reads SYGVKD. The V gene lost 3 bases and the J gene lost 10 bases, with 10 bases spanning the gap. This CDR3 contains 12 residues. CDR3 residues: CAISDPGWEQFF. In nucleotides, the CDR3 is TGTGCCATCAGTGACCCAGGATGGGAGCAGTTCTTC.

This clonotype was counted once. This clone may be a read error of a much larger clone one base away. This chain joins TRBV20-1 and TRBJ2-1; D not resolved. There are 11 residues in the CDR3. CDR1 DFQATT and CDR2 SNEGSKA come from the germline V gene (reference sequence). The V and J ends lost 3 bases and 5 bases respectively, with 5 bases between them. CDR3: CSASPDNEQFF. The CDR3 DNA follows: TGCAGTGCTAGTCCGGACAATGAGCAGTTCTTC.

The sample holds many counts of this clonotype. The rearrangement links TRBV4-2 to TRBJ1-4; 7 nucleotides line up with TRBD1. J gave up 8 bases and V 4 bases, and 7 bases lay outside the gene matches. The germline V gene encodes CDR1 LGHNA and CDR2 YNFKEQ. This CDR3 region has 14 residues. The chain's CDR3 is CASSLPWDSEKLFF. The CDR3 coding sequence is TGTGCCAGCAGCCTCCCGTGGGACAGCGAAAAACTGTTTTTT.

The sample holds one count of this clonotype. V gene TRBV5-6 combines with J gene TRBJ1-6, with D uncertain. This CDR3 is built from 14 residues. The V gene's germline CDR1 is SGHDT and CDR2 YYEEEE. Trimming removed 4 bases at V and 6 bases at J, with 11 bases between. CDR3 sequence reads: CASSNTVGNSPLHF. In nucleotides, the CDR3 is TGTGCCAGCAGCAACACTGTCGGTAATTCACCCCTCCACTTT.

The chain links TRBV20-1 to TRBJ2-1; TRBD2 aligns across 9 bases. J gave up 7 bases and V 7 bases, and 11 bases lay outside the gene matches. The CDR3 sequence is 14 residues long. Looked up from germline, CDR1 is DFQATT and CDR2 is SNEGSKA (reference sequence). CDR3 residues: CSGGTSGRQNEQFF. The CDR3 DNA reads TGCAGTGGGGGAACTAGCGGGCGTCAGAATGAGCAGTTCTTC.

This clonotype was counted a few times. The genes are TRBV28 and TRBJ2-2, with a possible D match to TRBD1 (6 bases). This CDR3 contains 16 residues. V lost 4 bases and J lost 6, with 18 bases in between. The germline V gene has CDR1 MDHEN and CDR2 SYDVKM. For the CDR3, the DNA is TGTGCCAGCAGTTCCCCAGGGCAGGGGTTAGCCGGGGAGCTGTTTTTT. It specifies CASSSPGQGLAGELFF.

CDR3 loop: CASKGTDYTGELFF. The CDR3 coding sequence is TGTGCCAGCAAGGGGACTGACTACACCGGGGAGCTGTTTTTT. The gene calls are TRBV27 and TRBJ2-2; the D gene is possibly TRBD2 (6 bases). Trimming removed 7 bases at V and 3 bases at J, with 12 bases between. Germline lookup yields CDR1 MNHEY and CDR2 SMNVEV (reference sequence). The CDR3 has 14 residues.

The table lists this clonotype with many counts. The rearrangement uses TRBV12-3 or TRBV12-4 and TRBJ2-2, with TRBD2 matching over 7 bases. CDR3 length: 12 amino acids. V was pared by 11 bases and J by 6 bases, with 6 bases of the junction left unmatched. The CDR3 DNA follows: TGTGCCGCGGGGAGGGCGGCCGGGGAGCTGTTTTTT. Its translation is CAAGRAAGELFF.

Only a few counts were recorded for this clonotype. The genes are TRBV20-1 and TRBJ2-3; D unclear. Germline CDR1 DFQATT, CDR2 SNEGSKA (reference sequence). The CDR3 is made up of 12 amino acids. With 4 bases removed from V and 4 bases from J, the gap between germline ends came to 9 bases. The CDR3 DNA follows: TGCAGTGCTACGGATCTCTCAGATACGCAGTATTTT. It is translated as CSATDLSDTQYF.

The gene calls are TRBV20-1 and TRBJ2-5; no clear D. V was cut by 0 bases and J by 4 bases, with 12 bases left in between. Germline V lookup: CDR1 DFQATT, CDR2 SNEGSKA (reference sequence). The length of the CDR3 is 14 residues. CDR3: CSARDPRQRETQYF. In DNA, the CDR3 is TGCAGTGCTAGAGATCCCCGACAAAGAGAGACCCAGTACTTC.